Detailed here is one T cell receptor (beta chain). The data were taken from a study of blood T cell repertoires in COVID-19. Whole-study context: Spain, Italy and the United States supplied samples that represented acute and convalescent COVID-19.

Authors' processing steps: Using reference gene primer amplification, nucleated cell counts were estimated. Only in-frame clones appear in the TCRdb table, and some are missing; sequencing was by immunoSEQ multiplex PCR. The DNA was the basis for D and trimming; V, J and clone size are from that table. The data hold fewer than 400,000 clones, with more than 90% observed a single time. Germline V gene lookup returns CDR1 LGHDT and CDR2 YNNKEL (reference sequence). V lost 3 bases and J lost 5, with 19 bases in between. The CDR3 runs to 17 residues. In terms of age and location, participants ranged from roughly 18 to 95 years and lived in under 30 US areas.

The gene calls are TRBV3-1 (or the pseudogene TRBV3-2) and TRBJ1-4, with a weak D call TRBD1 (6 bases). What was sequenced was PBMCs or T cells enriched from blood (not recorded which). The TCR originated in a woman in her 30s who had been exposed to COVID-19. As DNA, the CDR3 is TGTGCCAGCAGCCATACAATGCGCCGGGACAAAAATGAAAAACTGTTTTTT. It specifies CASSHTMRRDKNEKLFF.